The entry below describes one T cell receptor beta chain. The data were taken from a study of HIV-infected patients and healthy controls. The V gene end was trimmed by 8 bases and the J gene end by 2 bases; junction bases not matched to a gene: 4. The CDR3 is 13 amino acids. Germline CDR1 SGHTA, CDR2 FQGNSA. TCRdb independently ran MiXCR on the 5' RACE reads; one entry per CDR3 protein. The sample has about 64,000 distinct CDR3 sequences, about 19% seen once. The sequencing input was CD4+ T cells from blood. The TCR sequence derives from a human donor in good health. The V call is TRBV7-2, the J call TRBJ2-3, with 7 nucleotides matching TRBD1. CDR3 sequence reads: CASGTDHTDTQYF. As DNA, the CDR3 is TGTGCCAGCGGGACAGACCACACAGATACGCAGTATTTT.